The rows below give T cell receptor beta chains drawn from one sample of a study of regulatory T cells in long-lasting Graves disease. TCRdb re-called the multiplex PCR reads through MiXCR, storing one row per CDR3 protein. The data show about 620,000 distinct CDR3 sequences, 15% to 20% seen once. Another study also made use of these data, one on T cells in Graves' hyperthyroidism and ophthalmopathy.

This sample comprised peripheral blood mononuclear cells (PBMCs), obtained at new diagnosis, from a patient treated with antithyroid drugs. The receptors were sampled from a woman in her 30s with Graves disease. Each CDR3 is given with its conserved first and last residue. The order of the fields is J gene, clone size, V gene, CDR3 length, D gene, CDR3 protein, CDR3 DNA. A D gene is named only where the DNA matches it firmly. Not every row has a clone size; where given, it reads once, few, many or a size class.

>TRBJ2-5|once|TRBV4-1|15|TRBD1
CASSQEGTGEETQYF
TGCGCCAGCAGCCAAGAAGGGACAGGGGAAGAGACCCAGTACTTC
>TRBJ2-1|-|TRBV18|16|TRBD1
CASSPNTGGPSNEQFF
TGTGCCAGCTCACCTAACACAGGGGGCCCTTCCAATGAGCAGTTCTTC
>TRBJ1-1|many|TRBV7-2|16|-
CASSLAGGGINTEAFF
TGTGCCAGCAGCTTAGCGGGGGGGGGTATCAACACTGAAGCTTTCTTT
>TRBJ2-1|-|TRBV20-1|13|TRBD1
CSARGGTENEQFF
TGCAGTGCTAGAGGGGGGACAGAGAATGAGCAGTTCTTC
>TRBJ2-3|-|TRBV2|17|TRBD2
CASSDRFSGISTDTQYF
TGTGCCAGCAGTGATAGATTTAGCGGGATTAGCACAGATACGCAGTATTTT
>TRBJ2-1|many|TRBV5-1|14|-
CASSLPSSSNEQFF
TGCGCCAGCAGCTTGCCGTCTAGCAGCAATGAGCAGTTCTTC
>TRBJ2-2|-|TRBV4-2|17|-
CASSQRYSGSNTGELFF
TGTGCCAGCAGCCAACGATATTCCGGATCGAACACCGGGGAGCTGTTTTTT
>TRBJ2-7|-|TRBV10-1|17|-
CASSERPGTGPWFEQYF
TGCGCCAGCAGTGAGAGACCCGGGACCGGACCTTGGTTCGAGCAGTACTTC
>TRBJ2-2|few|TRBV20-1|16|TRBD2
CSAPAGGGANTGELFF
TGCAGTGCGCCAGCCGGTGGGGGGGCGAACACCGGGGAGCTGTTTTTT
>TRBJ1-5|many|TRBV9|17|-
CASSAGAGPYSNQPQHF
TGTGCCAGCAGCGCCGGTGCGGGCCCTTATAGCAATCAGCCCCAGCATTTT
>TRBJ1-6|-|TRBV25-1|12|-
CASSQGFGPLHF
TGTGCCAGCAGCCAGGGCTTCGGACCCCTCCACTTT
>TRBJ1-6|few|TRBV28|15|-
CVSRRQSSYNSPLHF
TGTGTCAGCAGAAGACAGAGCTCCTATAATTCACCCCTCCACTTT
>TRBJ2-6|-|TRBV5-4|15|TRBD1
CASSKQGTGANVLTF
TGTGCCAGCAGCAAACAGGGGACTGGGGCCAACGTCCTGACTTTC
>TRBJ1-5|-|TRBV7-9|14|-
CASSPGWSNQPQHF
TGTGCCAGCAGCCCTGGTTGGAGCAATCAGCCCCAGCATTTT
>TRBJ2-4|many|TRBV7-2|13|-
CASSPTIKDIQYF
TGTGCCAGCAGCCCGACCATCAAGGACATTCAGTACTTC
>TRBJ2-3|-|TRBV29-1|14|TRBD2
CSVRLAGGMDTQYF
TGCAGCGTCCGACTAGCGGGAGGAATGGATACGCAGTATTTT
>TRBJ2-5|-|TRBV11-2|11|-
CASLRGGTQYF
TGTGCCAGCCTAAGGGGAGGGACCCAGTACTTC
>TRBJ1-2|many|TRBV29-1|13|-
CSVLGQTNYGYTF
TGCAGCGTATTAGGACAGACTAACTATGGCTACACCTTC
>TRBJ1-3|-|TRBV5-1|16|TRBD1
CASSLPGTGTGNTIYF
TGCGCCAGCAGCTTGCCCGGGACAGGGACTGGAAACACCATATATTTT
>TRBJ2-1|many|TRBV19|18|TRBD2
CASSTQRLAGTYYNEQFF
TGTGCCAGTAGTACCCAAAGACTAGCGGGCACTTACTACAATGAGCAGTTCTTC
>TRBJ2-7|many|TRBV12-3/TRBV12-4|12|-
CASTQRFYEQYF
TGTGCCAGCACTCAGCGGTTCTACGAGCAGTACTTC
>TRBJ2-1|few|TRBV29-1|20|TRBD2
CSSPAGTGTSGRAGYNEQFF
TGCAGCTCCCCAGCGGGGACCGGGACTAGCGGGAGGGCAGGCTACAATGAGCAGTTCTTC
>TRBJ2-3|many|TRBV12-3/TRBV12-4|12|-
CASSFDRDTQYF
TGTGCCAGCAGTTTTGACCGCGATACGCAGTATTTT
>TRBJ2-1|-|TRBV10-3|15|TRBD1
CAISEGQGKNNEQFF
TGTGCCATCAGCGAGGGACAGGGGAAGAACAATGAGCAGTTCTTC
>TRBJ2-5|few|TRBV12-3/TRBV12-4|15|-
CASSRMGGPQETQYF
TGTGCCAGCAGTCGAATGGGGGGGCCCCAAGAGACCCAGTACTTC
>TRBJ2-1|few|TRBV24-1|16|TRBD2
CATSDATSLSYNEQFF
TGTGCCACCAGTGACGCGACTAGCCTCTCCTACAATGAGCAGTTCTTC
>TRBJ2-1|few|TRBV9|15|TRBD1
CASSSSGTGVDEQFF
TGTGCCAGCAGCTCCTCCGGGACAGGGGTCGATGAGCAGTTCTTC
>TRBJ1-1|few|TRBV20-1|12|TRBD1
CSAWTGPGEAFF
TGCAGTGCCTGGACAGGGCCCGGTGAAGCTTTCTTT
>TRBJ1-1|few|TRBV2|15|-
CASSLRAQSNTEAFF
TGTGCCAGCAGTCTCCGGGCTCAGTCAAACACTGAAGCTTTCTTT
>TRBJ2-1|few|TRBV12-3/TRBV12-4|17|TRBD2
CASSFRPSGSSYNEQFF
TGTGCCAGCAGTTTCCGCCCCAGCGGGAGCTCCTACAATGAGCAGTTCTTC
>TRBJ1-5|many|TRBV7-9|15|TRBD1
CASSGQGIGNQPQHF
TGTGCCAGCAGCGGACAGGGGATCGGCAATCAGCCCCAGCATTTT
>TRBJ2-5|many|TRBV29-1|15|TRBD1
CSVAPGTGVSETQYF
TGCAGCGTTGCTCCCGGGACAGGGGTCTCGGAGACCCAGTACTTC
>TRBJ2-3|many|TRBV27|15|TRBD2
CASSPGTSKSDTQYF
TGTGCCAGCAGTCCCGGGACTAGCAAGTCAGATACGCAGTATTTT
>TRBJ1-1|-|TRBV20-1|14|-
CSAMTGRTNTEAFF
TGCAGTGCTATGACGGGAAGAACCAACACTGAAGCTTTCTTT
>TRBJ2-7|few|TRBV29-1|13|-
CSVAAPGSYEQYF
TGCAGCGTTGCGGCGCCGGGGTCCTACGAGCAGTACTTC
>TRBJ2-7|many|TRBV7-9|14|TRBD2
CASTSGLAGSRQYF
TGTGCCAGCACCAGTGGACTAGCGGGATCCCGGCAGTACTTC
>TRBJ1-1|many|TRBV30|13|-
CALANQANTEAFF
TGTGCCTTAGCTAATCAAGCGAACACTGAAGCTTTCTTT
>TRBJ1-4|many|TRBV15|17|-
CATSRDKVAATNEKLFF
TGTGCCACCAGCAGAGATAAGGTAGCTGCAACTAATGAAAAACTGTTTTTT
>TRBJ2-2|-|TRBV6-2/TRBV6-3|14|-
CASSYSKFAGELFF
TGTGCCAGCAGTTACTCAAAGTTCGCCGGGGAGCTGTTTTTT
>TRBJ2-2|-|TRBV20-1|14|TRBD2
CSARSAGGPGELFF
TGCAGTGCTAGATCGGCGGGGGGGCCCGGGGAGCTGTTTTTT
>TRBJ2-7|many|TRBV7-9|11|-
CASSSTSEQYF
TGTGCCAGCAGCTCTACCTCCGAGCAGTACTTC
>TRBJ2-7|many|TRBV7-2|14|TRBD2
CASSLGLGGYEQYF
TGTGCCAGCAGCTTGGGACTAGGAGGGTACGAGCAGTACTTC
>TRBJ2-7|-|TRBV19|15|TRBD2
CASSTGTSGSYEQYF
TGTGCCAGTAGCACAGGGACTAGCGGCTCCTACGAGCAGTACTTC